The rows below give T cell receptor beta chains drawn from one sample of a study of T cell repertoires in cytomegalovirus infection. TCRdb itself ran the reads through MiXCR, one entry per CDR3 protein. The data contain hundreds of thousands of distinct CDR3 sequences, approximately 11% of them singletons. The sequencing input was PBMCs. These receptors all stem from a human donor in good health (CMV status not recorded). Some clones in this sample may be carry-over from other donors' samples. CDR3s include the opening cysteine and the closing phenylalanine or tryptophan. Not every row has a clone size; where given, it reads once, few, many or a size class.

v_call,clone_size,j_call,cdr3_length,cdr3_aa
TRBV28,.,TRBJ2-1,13,CASSFETYNEQFF
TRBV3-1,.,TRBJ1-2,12,CASSLWTTGYTF
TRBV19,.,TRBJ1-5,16,CASSIYRQASNQPQHF
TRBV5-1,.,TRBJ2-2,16,CASSLAPGTDTGELFF
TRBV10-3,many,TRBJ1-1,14,CAISSGTVNTEAFF
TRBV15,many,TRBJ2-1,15,CATSRATSVYNEQFF
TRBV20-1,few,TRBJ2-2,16,CSARDSGGDISGELFF
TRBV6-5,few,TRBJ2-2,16,CASSTRHHIYTGELFF
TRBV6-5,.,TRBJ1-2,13,CASSWDSNYGYTF
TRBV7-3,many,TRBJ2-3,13,CASSLTSADTQYF
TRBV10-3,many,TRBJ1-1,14,CAISSDGRSTEAFF
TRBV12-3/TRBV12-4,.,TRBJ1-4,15,CASSDHYGGYEKLFF
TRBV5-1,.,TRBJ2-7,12,CASSPGLLEQYF
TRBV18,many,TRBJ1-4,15,CASSPGTGVYEKLFF
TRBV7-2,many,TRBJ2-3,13,CASSLGRADTQYF
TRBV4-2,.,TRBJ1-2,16,CASSQGQVTANYGYTF
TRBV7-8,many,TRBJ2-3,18,CASSLVIRLDTSTDTQYF
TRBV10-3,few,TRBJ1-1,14,CAISGQGQNTEAFF
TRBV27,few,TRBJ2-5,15,CASSLSWQVQETQYF
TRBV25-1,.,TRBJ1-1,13,CASSEALDTEAFF
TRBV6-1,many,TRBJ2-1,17,CASSEKMGTISYNEQFF
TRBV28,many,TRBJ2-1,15,CASSPRTSGSNEQFF
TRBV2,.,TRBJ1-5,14,CASSEAGRNQPQHF
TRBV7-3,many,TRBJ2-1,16,CASSFTSGGAKGEQFF
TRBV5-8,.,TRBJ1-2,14,CASSHRRGDYGYTF
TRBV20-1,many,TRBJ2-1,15,CSATRSGNPFNEQFF
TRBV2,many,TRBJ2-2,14,CASNPLGGQGELFF
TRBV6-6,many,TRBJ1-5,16,CASSIRDLYSNQPQHF
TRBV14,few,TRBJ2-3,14,CASSQDSLDDTQYF
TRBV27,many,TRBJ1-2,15,CASSLSLPGPYGYTF
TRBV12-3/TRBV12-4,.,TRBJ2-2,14,CASSFAGYTGELFF
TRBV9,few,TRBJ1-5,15,CASSPFPGQGQPQHF
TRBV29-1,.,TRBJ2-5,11,CSVGPGETQYF
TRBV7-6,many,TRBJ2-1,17,CASSLVSSGREYNEQFF
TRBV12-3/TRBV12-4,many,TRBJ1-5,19,CASSLAPPWGEFGNQPQHF
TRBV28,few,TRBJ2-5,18,CASSSPSGQLAGLETQYF